The clone carrying this T cell receptor (beta chain) has a count of ten or more. Its target is not known. The CDR3 is made up of 12 amino acids. The germline CDR1 and CDR2 sequences are GTSNPN and SVGIG (reference sequence). The J segment lost 0 bases and the V segment lost 4 bases, leaving 0 bases of the junction unmatched. Using RNA transcripts as the source, TCR beta CDR3 regions were amplified. When the TCR CDR3 underwent first-round RT-PCR, the HTBI primer set was used. MiXCR, applied by TCRdb to the multiplex PCR reads, yields one record per CDR3 protein. This sample has some 510,000 distinct CDR3 sequences, with less than 25% found just once. The data belong to a study of T cells in Graves' hyperthyroidism and ophthalmopathy. Study information: The blood sample was taken at first diagnosis, before treatment began. Whole-study findings and limits: Ophthalmopathy was separated from stable hyperthyroidism by a 13 V-J model.

The study defined stable Graves' hyperthyroidism as no ophthalmopathy progression within 18 months. The V call is TRBV30, the J call TRBJ2-7; 7 bases map to TRBD1. The sequencing input was blood. This clonotype was sampled from a man aged 18 to 30 with Graves' hyperthyroidism. The DNA for the CDR3 is TGTGCCTGGAACAGGGGCTCCTACGAGCAGTACTTC. Protein sequence: CAWNRGSYEQYF.